This note documents a single TCR beta chain sequence. Its recognized antigen is unknown. Base qualities are not at hand, and no much larger clone is one base apart. Library generation was performed with the immunoSEQ multiplex PCR assay. For most patients, genomic DNA was isolated with the Qiagen DNeasy Blood and Tissue Kit and shipped frozen to Adaptive Biotechnologies for TCR sequencing. Adaptive Biotechnologies carried out high-throughput TCR-beta CDR3 sequencing of genomic DNA for most patients. As for the original processing: Adaptive's ImmunoSEQ software was the source of the TCR sequencing data for 15 to 20 patients, while three other patients were processed with MiXCR and VDJtools. CD4 versus CD8 sorting errors were corrected by removing sequences found in both subsets at a frequency ratio below 5:1. CDR3 nucleotide sequences shared between donor and recipient were removed because the origin of such sequences could not be assigned. To count as alloreactive, a clone needed at least 2-fold expansion over unstimulated cells and a minimum CFSE-low frequency of 0.002% (template counts) or 0.001% (read counts). Clones were considered mappable if detected in sequenced pre-transplant spleen, lymph node, or MLR CFSE-low populations of the donor or recipient. The cumulative frequency of alloreactive clones was calculated as a percentage of all sequences, weighted by copy number. The immuneACCESS repertoire file appears here via TCRdb, limited to in-frame rearrangements. These files lack a portion of the clones; in checked studies, under half of the deficit traces to unresolved V genes, and the cause of the others is not known. V, J and clone size were drawn from that table, and D and trimming were deduced from the DNA. Across this sample there are over 90,000 clones, with around 92% seen only once. The ten largest make up 0.15% to 0.2% of the sample.

This entry belongs to a study of graft-versus-host responses after intestinal transplantation (dated by TCRdb to the early 2020s). With regard to the full study: Recipients received multivisceral, liver-intestinal, or isolated intestinal transplants. A cohort of about two dozen intestinal transplant recipients, including one retransplant, was enrolled, and 3 patients lacking pretransplant specimens were excluded. Samples from a few later patients were sequenced in-house on an Illumina MiSeq with MiXCR processing rather than by the commercial service. After intestinal transplantation, graft-versus-host and host-versus-graft alloreactive T cell clones were followed in the graft, circulation and bone marrow using bulk TCR-beta CDR3 sequencing. A peak of at least 4% donor T cells among recipient peripheral blood mononuclear cells was the definition used for donor T cell macrochimerism. All recipients received anti-thymocyte globulin induction followed by maintenance tacrolimus and steroids for 3 to 4 years. To identify alloreactive clones, pre-transplant mixed lymphocyte reaction products were sequenced and then compared with unstimulated pre-transplant donor and recipient T cells.

This sample's time point label indicates: cells obtained before transplantation from donor or recipient. CD3+CD4+ and CD3+CD8+ populations were FACS-sorted from unstimulated pre-transplant donor and recipient cells taken from spleen or lymph nodes. Results and caveats for the whole study, not just this receptor: In the allografts of patients with donor T cell macrochimerism, GvH to HvG T cell clonal ratios were high. The relatively low number and heterogeneity of intestinal transplant patients limited the conclusions. Early after transplant, peak levels of circulating GvH clones were found to be associated with declines in HvG clones. GvH clones were found in recipient bone marrow, and some of the GvH clones appeared earlier in ileal mucosa or blood, which is consistent with an intestinal mucosal origin.

The sample was unstimulated CD4+ T cells sorted from spleen or lymph node cells, taken before transplant. The receptor was derived from a human donor who was the organ donor for an intestinal transplant.

CDR3 loop: CAISAGDRRRYTEAFF. The sequenced DNA is TGTGCCATCAGTGCAGGGGACAGAAGAAGGTACACTGAAGCTTTCTTT. This receptor chain uses TRBV10-3 and TRBJ1-1; TRBD1 agrees with 7 junctional bases. From the germline V gene, CDR1 is ENHRY and CDR2 is SYGVKD. Relative to germline, V is missing 4 bases and J is missing 3 bases, with 11 bases of the junction outside any gene match. The cysteine opens and the phenylalanine closes a CDR3 of 16 amino acids. Only the CDR3 part of the read is kept: 48 bases, read in frame from the first base.